The 32 T cell receptor beta chains listed next were all sequenced from one sample in a study of blood T cell repertoires in COVID-19. The data were produced by immunoSEQ multiplex PCR, yet TCRdb's version contains in-frame clones alone and is incomplete. This sample carries under 60,000 clones, under 95% of them seen once, and the ten largest clones take 3.5% to 5%. Specimen: peripheral blood. The receptors here all came from a human donor in a cohort sampled during active COVID-19.

The rearrangement uses TRBV15 and TRBJ1-1; perhaps TRBD1 as D (6 bases). V was cut by 5 bases and J by 3 bases, with 13 bases left in between. The CDR3 is 14 residues long. Germline values: CDR1 LNHNV, CDR2 YYDKDF (reference sequence). The CDR3 DNA is TGTGCCACCAGCCCCAGGGGTCGGGACACTGAAGCTTTCTTT. Its translation: CATSPRGRDTEAFF.

This chain connects TRBV6-6 to TRBJ1-3; D gene ambiguous. V lost 5 bases, J lost 0 bases, and 17 bases lay in between. Looked up from germline, CDR1 is MNHNY and CDR2 is SVGAGI (reference sequence). The CDR3 loop spans 17 amino acids. The CDR3 DNA sequence: TGTGCCAGCAGTCCCCTATTCAGGACTAGCTCTGGAAACACCATATATTTT. Its translation is CASSPLFRTSSGNTIYF.

This clone showed up just once. The chain is built from TRBV6-5 and TRBJ2-1; the match to TRBD2 covers 9 bases. The CDR3 is 14 residues long. Per the germline V gene, CDR1 is MNHEY and CDR2 is SVGAGI. Losses at the gene ends were 7 bases for V and 12 bases for J; bases not matched to a gene: 13. The CDR3 sequence is CASNQAGGAFAQFF. The CDR3 DNA sequence: TGTGCCAGCAACCAAGCGGGGGGCGCATTTGCGCAGTTCTTC.

This clone appeared a few times. The chain is built from TRBV7-9 and TRBJ2-7; D gene uncertain. Germline-derived CDR1 and CDR2 are SEHNR and FQNEAQ (reference sequence). The ends were cut back, 1 base at V and 4 bases at J, with 5 bases in the middle. CDR3 size: 12 residues. The CDR3 bases are TGTGCCAGCAGCTTAGTTGCGTACGAGCAGTACTTC. Amino acids: CASSLVAYEQYF.

The chain is built from TRBV6-2 or TRBV6-3 and TRBJ2-7; the D gene is possibly TRBD2 (7 bases). CDR1 MNHEY and CDR2 SVGEGT come from the germline V gene. Trimming pared 6 bases from V and 3 bases from J, leaving 12 bases between. This CDR3 is built from 13 residues. CDR3 protein: CASSTGGLYEQYV. The DNA of the CDR3 is TGTGCCAGCAGCACCGGGGGGCTCTACGAGCAGTACGTC.

The V gene is TRBV28, the J gene TRBJ2-7; 11 bases align to TRBD1. The germline CDR1 and CDR2 sequences are MDHEN and SYDVKM. The CDR3 totals 15 residues. V gave up 7 bases and J gave up 3 bases; unmatched junction bases: 8. DNA of the CDR3: TGTGCCAGCACGAGACCGGGACAGGGGGTCTACGAGCAGTACTTC. Encoded protein: CASTRPGQGVYEQYF.

The V and J genes are TRBV5-1 and TRBJ2-2; 10 bases are shared with TRBD2. The V and J ends lost 2 bases and 4 bases, in that order; junction bases with no gene match: 8. Germline-derived CDR1 and CDR2 are SGHRS and YFSETQ. The CDR3 length is 17 residues. CDR3 sequence: CASSLPSGRAGTGELFF. For the CDR3, the DNA is TGCGCCAGCAGCTTACCGAGCGGGAGGGCCGGCACCGGGGAGCTGTTTTTT.

The rearrangement uses TRBV6-1 and TRBJ2-5; 8 bases are a match to TRBD2. The germline V gene encodes CDR1 MNHNS and CDR2 SASEGT. This CDR3 has 15 residues. V dropped 2 bases and J dropped 3; count of bases not matched to a gene: 5. The CDR3 DNA sequence: TGTGCCAGCAGTGAACCGGGAGGGCCCAAAGAGACCCAGTACTTC. Its protein product is CASSEPGGPKETQYF.

This clone was recorded only once. This rearrangement joins TRBV24-1 to TRBJ2-6, with 9 bases aligning to TRBD1. This CDR3 is built from 17 residues. CDR1 KGHDR and CDR2 SFDVKD come from the germline V gene. With V trimmed by 2 bases and J by 2 bases, 3 bases remained unmatched. The CDR3 nucleotides are TGTGCCACCAGTGATTCGGGACAGGGTACTGGGGCCAACGTCCTGACTTTC. As protein: CATSDSGQGTGANVLTF.

This chain uses TRBV18 with TRBJ2-6; D perhaps matches TRBD1 (6 bases). The CDR3 covers 19 residues. V was clipped by 4 bases and J by 0 bases, with 19 bases between them. The germline gives CDR1 KGHSH, CDR2 LQKENI. CDR3 sequence reads: CASSRRQEITLSGANVLTF. The CDR3 bases are TGTGCCAGCTCACGACGACAGGAAATCACCCTCTCTGGGGCCAACGTCCTGACTTTC. Filled out from reference TRBV18 and TRBJ2-6, the complete variable domain reads NAGVMQNPRHLVRRRGQEARLRCSPMKGHSHVYWYRQLPEEGLKFMVYLQKENIIDESGMPKERFSAEFPKEGPSILRIQQVVRGDSAAYFCASSRRQEITLSGANVLTFGAGSRLTVL.

This clone was detected a few times. V usage is TRBV20-1 and J usage is TRBJ2-3; no clear D. Germline V gene sequence: CDR1 DFQATT, CDR2 SNEGSKA (reference sequence). This CDR3 comprises 10 residues. V lost 3 bases and J 5 bases, leaving 3 bases between the germline ends. CDR3 in amino acids: CSASLDTQYF. The DNA of the CDR3 is TGCAGTGCTAGCTTAGATACGCAGTATTTT.

The V call is TRBV7-8, the J call TRBJ1-5; maybe TRBD1 (6 bases). The CDR3 contains 18 residues. Trimming left V 3 bases short and J 4 bases short, with 22 bases between. The germline gives CDR1 SGHVS, CDR2 FQNEAQ. The CDR3 DNA sequence: TGTGCCAGCAGCTTCGCAGCCTCCGGACAGTTTGGTAATCAGCCCCAGCATTTT. This sequence encodes CASSFAASGQFGNQPQHF.

This sequence joins TRBV6-5 and TRBJ2-5; 11 nucleotides line up with TRBD2. This CDR3 spans 15 amino acids. CDR1 and CDR2 (germline): MNHEY, SVGAGI. The ends lost 5 bases at V and 5 bases at J; junction bases unmatched: 7. This chain's CDR3 is CASSPIAGGAETQYF. Here the CDR3 DNA reads TGTGCCAGCAGTCCTATAGCGGGAGGGGCGGAGACCCAGTACTTC.

This chain joins TRBV19 and TRBJ2-7; 11 positions match TRBD2. Germline CDR1 and CDR2: LNHDA and SQIVND (reference sequence). The CDR3 spans 15 residues. V trimming: 7 bases; J trimming: 6 bases; junction bases outside the gene matches: 11. Here the CDR3 reads CASKIAGGPSGEQYF. The CDR3 DNA reads as TGTGCCAGTAAGATAGCGGGAGGGCCTTCGGGCGAGCAGTACTTC.

The rearrangement uses TRBV5-1 and TRBJ2-1; TRBD2 agrees at 8 bases. The J segment lost 0 bases and the V segment lost 1 base, leaving 0 bases of the junction unmatched. The germline V gene encodes CDR1 SGHRS and CDR2 YFSETQ. CDR3 length: 15 residues. This chain's CDR3 is CASSLTSGSYNEQFF. The DNA for the CDR3 is TGCGCCAGCAGCTTGACTAGCGGCTCCTACAATGAGCAGTTCTTC.

The genes are TRBV12-3 or TRBV12-4 and TRBJ2-3; D perhaps matches TRBD1 (5 bases). The CDR3 consists of 13 residues. V lost 5 bases to trimming and J lost 3 bases, with 9 bases between them. The CDR3, as DNA: TGTGCCAGCAGTAGGCAGGGTACAGATACGCAGTATTTT. This encodes CASSRQGTDTQYF.

V usage is TRBV24-1 and J usage is TRBJ2-1; TRBD2 might be the D (6 bases). V lost 10 bases and J 7 bases, leaving 19 bases between the germline ends. The CDR3 runs to 14 residues. Germline CDR1 reads KGHDR; CDR2 reads SFDVKD. The CDR3 sequence is CATHGGPRGNEQFF. The CDR3 DNA reads as TGTGCCACTCACGGAGGGCCAAGGGGTAATGAGCAGTTCTTC.

This clone has just a few counts. The gene calls are TRBV5-3 and TRBJ2-5; D is unclear. TRBV5-3 is annotated as an ORF whose role is uncertain. The CDR3 extends over 14 amino acids. V dropped 1 base and J dropped 0 bases, with 7 bases sitting between them. CDR3 nucleotides: TGTGCCAGAAGCTTGTCGAGAGACCAAGAGACCCAGTACTTC. Its translation is CARSLSRDQETQYF.

The V and J genes are TRBV10-2 and TRBJ2-5; D is unclear. Germline V gives CDR1 WSHSY, CDR2 SAAADI. The CDR3 runs to 13 residues. V was shortened by 6 bases and J by 4 bases, with 12 bases between the two germline ends. CDR3 nucleotide sequence: TGCGCCAGCAGGACTTCGAGCATAGAGACCCAGTACTTC. It specifies CASRTSSIETQYF.

In its sample, this clone was seen once. The V call is TRBV15, the J call TRBJ1-5, with 9 bases lining up with TRBD1. The trim removed 1 base at V and 3 bases at J, leaving 10 bases unmatched. The V gene's germline CDR1 is LNHNV and CDR2 YYDKDF (reference sequence). CDR3 length equals 18 residues. CDR3: CATSRGLGTGPDNQPQHF. The CDR3 coding sequence is TGTGCCACCAGCAGAGGCTTAGGGACAGGGCCGGACAATCAGCCCCAGCATTTT.

V usage is TRBV4-2 and J usage is TRBJ1-1; the D gene is possibly TRBD1 (6 bases). Germline V gene lookup returns CDR1 LGHNA and CDR2 YNFKEQ. Trimming cost V 7 bases and J 0 bases, with 12 bases left between them. The CDR3 length is 14 residues. This CDR3 is CASTRGGMNTEAFF. For the CDR3, the DNA is TGTGCCAGCACGCGAGGGGGAATGAACACTGAAGCTTTCTTT.

The chain employs TRBV28 and TRBJ1-1; 11 nucleotides match TRBD1. Germline CDR1 and CDR2: MDHEN and SYDVKM. CDR3 size: 17 residues. V dropped 5 bases and J dropped 2; count of bases not matched to a gene: 10. CDR3 loop: CASSGQGTGGGNTEAFF. CDR3 DNA: TGTGCCAGCAGTGGACAAGGGACAGGGGGTGGTAACACTGAAGCTTTCTTT. Variable domain in full (rest from reference TRBV28 and TRBJ1-1): DVKVTQSSRYLVKRTGEKVFLECVQDMDHENMFWYRQDPGLGLRLIYFSYDVKMKEKGDIPEGYSVSREKKERFSLILESASTNQTSMYLCASSGQGTGGGNTEAFFGQGTRLTVV.

The chain is built from TRBV20-1 and TRBJ2-1, with 7 positions matching TRBD2. The V and J ends lost 6 bases and 9 bases, in that order; junction bases with no gene match: 5. Germline V lookup: CDR1 DFQATT, CDR2 SNEGSKA (reference sequence). This CDR3 is 11 amino acids long. In nucleotides, the CDR3 is TGCAGTGCCAGACTAGCAATTGAGCAGTTCTTC. Protein product: CSARLAIEQFF.

The genes are TRBV10-3 and TRBJ2-1; 10 nucleotides agree with TRBD2. The CDR3 spans 20 residues. The germline V gene has CDR1 ENHRY and CDR2 SYGVKD. The ends lost 2 bases at V and 9 bases at J; junction bases unmatched: 22. CDR3 region: CAISEEGGWTSGPRYVEQFF. CDR3 coding DNA: TGTGCCATCAGTGAGGAGGGGGGGTGGACTAGCGGACCTCGGTACGTTGAGCAGTTCTTC.

This clone was detected only once. The gene calls are TRBV11-1 and TRBJ2-5; TRBD1 might be the D (5 bases). CDR3 size: 16 residues. V was trimmed by 1 base and J by 2 bases, leaving 14 bases between them. CDR1 SGHAT and CDR2 FQDESV come from the germline V gene (reference sequence). This CDR3 reads CASSLDPTGTQETQYF. Written as DNA, the CDR3 is TGTGCCAGCAGCTTAGACCCAACAGGAACACAAGAGACCCAGTACTTC.

The V call is TRBV28, the J call TRBJ2-7; a possible D gene is TRBD2 (6 bases). This CDR3 contains 13 residues. V lost 5 bases, J lost 3 bases, and 11 bases lay in between. Germline lookup yields CDR1 MDHEN and CDR2 SYDVKM. CDR3 coding DNA: TGTGCCAGCAGTCCACCGGGACTCTACGAGCAGTACGTC. It encodes CASSPPGLYEQYV.

V and J are TRBV18 and TRBJ2-7; TRBD2 matches 12 bases. J was trimmed by 2 bases and V by 2 bases; bases with no gene match: 10. CDR1 and CDR2 from the germline V gene are KGHSH and LQKENI. The length of the CDR3 is 18 residues. DNA for the CDR3: TGTGCCAGCTCACCATCGGGACTAGCGGGCCCCGATGCCTACGAGCAGTACTTC. It yields the protein CASSPSGLAGPDAYEQYF.

This chain connects TRBV15 to TRBJ1-2, with D unresolved. CDR3 length: 14 residues. The germline gives CDR1 LNHNV, CDR2 YYDKDF (reference sequence). Trimming removed 1 base at V and 5 bases at J, with 11 bases between. The CDR3 DNA reads as TGTGCCACCAGCAGAGGCTCAGACGGGTATGGCTACACCTTC. It yields the protein CATSRGSDGYGYTF.

The gene calls are TRBV4-2 and TRBJ1-5; TRBD1 might be the D (5 bases). The CDR3 has 14 amino acids. CDR1 LGHNA and CDR2 YNFKEQ come from the germline V gene. The ends were cut back, 0 bases at V and 11 bases at J, with 14 bases in the middle. This chain's CDR3 is CASSQDPAGMAQHF. CDR3 sequence (DNA): TGTGCCAGCAGCCAAGATCCGGCAGGGATGGCCCAGCATTTT.

The V call is TRBV24-1, the J call TRBJ2-3; D is possibly TRBD2 (5 bases). In germline, CDR1 is KGHDR, CDR2 SFDVKD. This CDR3 is 15 amino acids long. Trimming shortened V by 3 bases and J by 3 bases, and 12 bases separated the two germline ends. In nucleotides, the CDR3 is TGTGCCACCAGTGATATCCGGGAAGGGACAGATACGCAGTATTTT. Encoded protein: CATSDIREGTDTQYF.

The CDR3 DNA sequence: TGCGCCAGCAGCCAAGTGCGGACTGGCAGCTACGAGCAGTACTTC. It is translated as CASSQVRTGSYEQYF. The chain joins TRBV4-1 to TRBJ2-7; possible D gene TRBD2, 5 bases. This CDR3 region has 15 residues. The V end was cut by 1 base, the J end by 3 bases, with 13 bases between. In germline, CDR1 is MGHRA, CDR2 YSYEKL.

The rearrangement joins TRBV7-2 to TRBJ2-1; D unclear. CDR3 size: 13 residues. The germline V gene encodes CDR1 SGHTA and CDR2 FQGNSA. V gave up 5 bases and J gave up 13 bases, with 18 bases separating them. CDR3 region: CASSPTSDGHQFF. In DNA, the CDR3 is TGTGCCAGCAGCCCTACCTCCGATGGTCATCAGTTCTTC.